This is a list of T cell receptor beta chains from one sample in a study of cytomegalovirus exposure and HLA in healthy donors. Clones were read by immunoSEQ multiplex PCR, and TCRdb kept only the in-frame ones, dropping some. The sample yields around 280,000 clones, about 87% seen once. Sequences were obtained from PBMCs. The source is a woman younger than 35 in good health and CMV-seronegative. Both conserved end residues are part of each CDR3. A D gene is named only where the DNA matches it firmly. A row's size may be missing; if present it is once, few, many or a size class.

cdr3_aa: CASRGVGYEQYF
cdr3_nt: TGTGCCAGCCGGGGGGTTGGCTACGAGCAGTACTTC
d_call: TRBD2
j_call: TRBJ2-7
v_call: TRBV11-2
clone_size: .

cdr3_aa: CASSQRGEQSTDTQYF
cdr3_nt: TGCGCCAGCAGCCAAAGGGGTGAACAGTCCACAGATACGCAGTATTTT
d_call: .
j_call: TRBJ2-3
v_call: TRBV4-1
clone_size: once

cdr3_aa: CARRDSCGYEQYF
cdr3_nt: TGTGCCAGACGGGACAGTTGTGGCTACGAGCAGTACTTC
d_call: TRBD1
j_call: TRBJ2-7
v_call: TRBV19
clone_size: .

cdr3_aa: CASRPWTSGQYNEQFF
cdr3_nt: TGCGCCAGCAGACCTTGGACTAGCGGGCAGTACAATGAGCAGTTCTTC
d_call: TRBD2
j_call: TRBJ2-1
v_call: TRBV5-1
clone_size: .

cdr3_aa: CASSPRDRFVADTQYF
cdr3_nt: TGTGCCAGCAGTCCCAGGGACAGGTTTGTTGCAGATACGCAGTATTTT
d_call: TRBD1
j_call: TRBJ2-3
v_call: TRBV27
clone_size: .

cdr3_aa: CASSQDPLTVSGNTIYF
cdr3_nt: TGCGCCAGCAGCCAAGATCCCCTCACAGTAAGCGGAAACACCATATATTTT
d_call: .
j_call: TRBJ1-3
v_call: TRBV4-1
clone_size: few

cdr3_aa: CASSLQEAQPQHF
cdr3_nt: TGTGCCAGCAGCTTACAAGAGGCTCAGCCCCAGCATTTT
d_call: .
j_call: TRBJ1-5
v_call: TRBV7-9
clone_size: .

cdr3_aa: CASSVSNANTGELFF
cdr3_nt: TGTGCCAGCAGCGTTAGTAATGCGAACACCGGGGAGCTGTTTTTT
d_call: .
j_call: TRBJ2-2
v_call: TRBV9
clone_size: few

cdr3_aa: CASSPQGGLDNEKLFF
cdr3_nt: TGCGCCAGCAGTCCTCAGGGGGGTCTGGATAATGAAAAACTGTTTTTT
d_call: TRBD1
j_call: TRBJ1-4
v_call: TRBV23-1
clone_size: .

cdr3_aa: CASSLPLWGADTQYF
cdr3_nt: TGTGCCAGCAGCTTACCCCTATGGGGGGCAGATACGCAGTATTTT
d_call: .
j_call: TRBJ2-3
v_call: TRBV7-2
clone_size: once

cdr3_aa: CASSVAAAAGVSSYNEQFF
cdr3_nt: TGTGCCAGCAGCGTAGCCGCGGCAGCGGGGGTTAGCTCCTACAATGAGCAGTTCTTC
d_call: TRBD2
j_call: TRBJ2-1
v_call: TRBV9
clone_size: few

cdr3_aa: CASSQRQGMTEAFF
cdr3_nt: TGCGCCAGCAGCCAGAGACAGGGTATGACTGAAGCTTTCTTT
d_call: TRBD1
j_call: TRBJ1-1
v_call: TRBV5-1
clone_size: few

cdr3_aa: CASSQALTDTQYF
cdr3_nt: TGCGCCAGCAGCCAAGCCCTCACAGATACGCAGTATTTT
d_call: .
j_call: TRBJ2-3
v_call: TRBV10-1
clone_size: few

cdr3_aa: CASSHLQWASGGAQEQFF
cdr3_nt: TGCGCCAGCAGCCATTTGCAGTGGGCTAGCGGGGGGGCCCAGGAGCAGTTCTTC
d_call: TRBD2
j_call: TRBJ2-1
v_call: TRBV4-1
clone_size: .

cdr3_aa: CASRRAGATDTQYF
cdr3_nt: TGTGCCAGCCGGAGGGCGGGGGCGACAGATACGCAGTATTTT
d_call: .
j_call: TRBJ2-3
v_call: TRBV7-2
clone_size: .

cdr3_aa: CATGLNSYEQYF
cdr3_nt: TGCGCCACCGGACTGAACTCCTACGAGCAGTACTTC
d_call: .
j_call: TRBJ2-7
v_call: TRBV10-1
clone_size: .

cdr3_aa: CASSLVDRGSEKLFF
cdr3_nt: TGTGCCAGCAGCTTAGTCGACAGGGGGAGTGAAAAACTGTTTTTT
d_call: TRBD1
j_call: TRBJ1-4
v_call: TRBV7-8
clone_size: .

cdr3_aa: CASSLRPSGGAKEQFF
cdr3_nt: TGTGCCAGCAGCTTAAGGCCCAGCGGGGGGGCCAAAGAGCAGTTCTTC
d_call: TRBD2
j_call: TRBJ2-1
v_call: TRBV7-3
clone_size: .

cdr3_aa: CASSARQASYEQYF
cdr3_nt: TGTGCCAGCAGCGCCCGACAGGCCTCCTACGAGCAGTACTTC
d_call: .
j_call: TRBJ2-7
v_call: TRBV9
clone_size: few

cdr3_aa: CASSPGHLNEKLFF
cdr3_nt: TGTGCCAGCAGTCCAGGACACCTTAATGAAAAACTGTTTTTT
d_call: .
j_call: TRBJ1-4
v_call: TRBV6-5
clone_size: .

cdr3_aa: CASSRGQGNEQFF
cdr3_nt: TGCGCCAGCAGCCGGGGACAGGGCAATGAGCAGTTCTTC
d_call: TRBD1
j_call: TRBJ2-1
v_call: TRBV4-1
clone_size: .

cdr3_aa: CASSPPGGYEQYF
cdr3_nt: TGTGCCAGCAGCCCCCCGGGTGGCTACGAGCAGTACTTC
d_call: .
j_call: TRBJ2-7
v_call: TRBV9
clone_size: .

cdr3_aa: CAISESEGAKTF
cdr3_nt: TGTGCCATCAGTGAGTCGGAGGGGGCGAAGACCTTC
d_call: TRBD1
j_call: TRBJ1-2
v_call: TRBV10-3
clone_size: few

cdr3_aa: CASSQVAADTQYF
cdr3_nt: TGTGCCAGCAGCCAAGTCGCAGCAGATACGCAGTATTTT
d_call: .
j_call: TRBJ2-3
v_call: TRBV16
clone_size: .

cdr3_aa: CASSAGTTEAFF
cdr3_nt: TGTGCCAGCAGCGCAGGTACCACTGAAGCTTTCTTT
d_call: .
j_call: TRBJ1-1
v_call: TRBV5-6
clone_size: .